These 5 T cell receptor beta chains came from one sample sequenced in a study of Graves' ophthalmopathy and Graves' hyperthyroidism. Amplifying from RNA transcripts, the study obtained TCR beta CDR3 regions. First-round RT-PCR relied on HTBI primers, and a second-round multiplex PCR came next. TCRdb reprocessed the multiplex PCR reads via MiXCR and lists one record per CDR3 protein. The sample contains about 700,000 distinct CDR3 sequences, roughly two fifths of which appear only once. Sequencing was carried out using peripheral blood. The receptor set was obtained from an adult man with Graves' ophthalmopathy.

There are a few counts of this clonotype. In DNA, the CDR3 is TGTGCCAGCAGCTTAATATTGGGCTACACCTTC. Its protein product is CASSLILGYTF. The chain combines TRBV7-2 with TRBJ1-2; unclear D gene. V was shortened by 2 bases and J by 8 bases, with 6 bases between the two germline ends. This CDR3 comprises 11 residues. Per germline, CDR1 SGHTA and CDR2 FQGNSA.

The CDR3 sequence is CASSNTHAYEQYF. Written as DNA, the CDR3 is TGTGCCAGTAGTAACACACACGCCTACGAGCAGTACTTC. V usage is TRBV19 and J usage is TRBJ2-7; D gene unclear. The CDR3 sequence is 13 residues long. Trimming removed 4 bases from V and 2 bases from J, with 9 bases in between. The germline V gene has CDR1 LNHDA and CDR2 SQIVND (reference sequence).

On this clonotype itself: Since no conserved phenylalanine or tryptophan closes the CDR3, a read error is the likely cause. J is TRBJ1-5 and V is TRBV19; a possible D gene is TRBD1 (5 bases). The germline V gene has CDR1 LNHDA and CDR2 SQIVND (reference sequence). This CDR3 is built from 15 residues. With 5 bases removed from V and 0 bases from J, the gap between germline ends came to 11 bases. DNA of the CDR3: TGTGCCAGTAGTTCCCGACAGTATAGCAATCAGCCCCAGCATCTT. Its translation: CASSSRQYSNQPQHL.

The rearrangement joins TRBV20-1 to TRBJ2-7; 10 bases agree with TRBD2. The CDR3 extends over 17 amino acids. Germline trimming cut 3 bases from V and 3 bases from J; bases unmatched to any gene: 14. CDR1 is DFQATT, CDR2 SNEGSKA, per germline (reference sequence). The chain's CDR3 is CSASVIVMASGSYEQYF. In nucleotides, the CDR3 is TGCAGTGCTAGTGTGATCGTGATGGCTAGCGGGAGCTACGAGCAGTACTTC.

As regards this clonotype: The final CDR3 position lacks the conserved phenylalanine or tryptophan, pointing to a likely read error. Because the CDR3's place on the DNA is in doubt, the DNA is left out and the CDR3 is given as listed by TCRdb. CDR3 amino acids: CSARDSGTGDT. The chain carries TRBV20-1 and TRBJ2-5; the D call TRBD1 from the table was never checked on the DNA. Per germline, CDR1 DFQATT and CDR2 SNEGSKA (reference sequence). Counting both end residues, the CDR3 totals 11 amino acids.